The rows below give T cell receptor beta chains drawn from one sample of a study of blood T cell repertoires in COVID-19. The table came from immunoSEQ multiplex PCR; TCRdb's copy has only in-frame clones and leaves some out. The table includes more than 250,000 clones, around 83% detected once. The specimen was peripheral blood. These receptors were collected from a woman aged 50 to 60 with acute or convalescent COVID-19. CDR3s include the opening cysteine and the closing phenylalanine or tryptophan. A D gene is named only where the DNA matches it firmly. A clone size is listed for some rows: how often the clone was seen (once, few, many), or a class if it is expanded.

clone_size j_call d_call v_call cdr3_aa cdr3_nt
. TRBJ1-1 . TRBV11-3 CASRGGGWAFF TGTGCCAGCCGGGGGGGAGGTTGGGCTTTCTTT
few TRBJ2-2 . TRBV5-4 CASSLGTTNTGELFF TGTGCCAGCAGCTTGGGAACTACGAACACCGGGGAGCTGTTTTTT
. TRBJ2-1 . TRBV24-1 CATSAPGVNEQFF TGTGCCACCAGTGCCCCGGGAGTCAATGAGCAGTTCTTC
few TRBJ2-2 TRBD2 TRBV30 CAWSGLAGAGGELFF TGTGCCTGGAGCGGACTAGCGGGAGCGGGCGGGGAGCTGTTTTTT
. TRBJ1-1 . TRBV4-1 CASSLPAGNTEAFF TGCGCCAGCAGCCTGCCCGCAGGGAACACTGAAGCTTTCTTT
few TRBJ1-4 . TRBV6-5 CASRRLANEKLFF TGTGCCAGTCGTCGGTTGGCTAATGAAAAACTGTTTTTT
few TRBJ1-5 TRBD1 TRBV27 CASSLRQGIYQPQHF TGTGCCAGCAGTTTAAGACAGGGTATCTATCAGCCCCAGCATTTT
. TRBJ2-5 . TRBV28 CASSLVDYQETQYF TGTGCCAGCAGTTTAGTAGACTACCAAGAGACCCAGTACTTC
. TRBJ2-2 TRBD1 TRBV2 CASSEGTGGNGELFF TGTGCCAGCAGTGAAGGGACAGGGGGCAACGGGGAGCTGTTTTTT
. TRBJ1-1 TRBD1 TRBV2 CASSGQGANEAFF TGTGCCAGCAGCGGACAGGGGGCAAACGAAGCTTTCTTT
few TRBJ1-5 . TRBV21-1 CASSLRDRGFGGSNQPQHF TGTGCCAGCAGCCTCCGGGACAGGGGTTTTGGTGGTAGCAATCAGCCCCAGCATTTT
. TRBJ2-3 . TRBV19 CASSISGDDTQYF TGTGCCAGTAGTATATCAGGGGATGATACGCAGTATTTT
. TRBJ1-4 . TRBV10-1 CASSGGGRGGEKLFF TGCGCCAGCAGCGGCGGGGGGAGAGGAGGTGAAAAACTGTTTTTT
once TRBJ2-2 TRBD2 TRBV7-9 CASSPLSGLENAGELFF TGTGCCAGCAGCCCATTGTCGGGACTAGAAAACGCCGGGGAGCTGTTTTTT
. TRBJ1-1 TRBD1 TRBV5-4 CASSLTGGTEAFF TGTGCCAGCAGCTTAACAGGGGGGACTGAAGCTTTCTTT
. TRBJ2-6 TRBD1 TRBV27 CASSFGTGGAGANVLTF TGTGCCAGCAGTTTTGGGACAGGGGGAGCCGGGGCCAACGTCCTGACTTTC
once TRBJ1-6 . TRBV6-5 CASKPLGNSPLHF TGTGCCAGCAAGCCCCTCGGGAATTCACCCCTCCACTTT
. TRBJ1-2 TRBD1 TRBV7-2 CASRNGTAYGYTF TGTGCCAGCAGGAACGGGACAGCCTATGGCTACACCTTC
few TRBJ1-2 . TRBV19 CASSMGTTRANYGYTF TGTGCCAGTAGTATGGGGACAACTCGGGCTAACTATGGCTACACCTTC
once TRBJ2-5 . TRBV7-9 CASSLRAQETQYF TGTGCCAGCAGCTTAAGAGCTCAAGAGACCCAGTACTTC
once TRBJ2-7 . TRBV11-2 CASSLESVSSYEQYF TGTGCCAGCAGCTTAGAATCTGTGAGCTCCTACGAGCAGTACTTC
. TRBJ2-5 TRBD1 TRBV11-2 CASSPGQGEETQYF TGTGCCAGCAGCCCGGGACAGGGTGAGGAGACCCAGTACTTC
. TRBJ2-6 . TRBV7-8 CASSLGAGELSGANVLTF TGTGCCAGCAGCTTAGGGGCAGGGGAATTGTCTGGGGCCAACGTCCTGACTTTC
. TRBJ2-5 TRBD2 TRBV5-4 CASSPGGAGGRETQYF TGTGCCAGCAGCCCCGGTGGAGCGGGGGGGCGGGAGACCCAGTACTTC
. TRBJ2-3 TRBD2 TRBV6-5 CATKSGTSTDTQYF TGTGCCACCAAGAGCGGGACGAGCACAGATACGCAGTATTTT
few TRBJ1-1 . TRBV3-1/TRBV3-2 CASSLIDRNTEAFF TGTGCCAGCAGCTTAATAGACAGGAACACTGAAGCTTTCTTT
. TRBJ1-3 . TRBV3-1/TRBV3-2 CASSLTAWSSGNTIYF TGTGCCAGCAGCCTCACTGCCTGGAGCTCTGGAAACACCATATATTTT
. TRBJ2-1 . TRBV6-1 CASSVNRAGLYNEQFF TGTGCCAGCAGTGTCAATAGGGCGGGACTCTACAATGAGCAGTTCTTC
. TRBJ1-3 . TRBV30 CAWRRDHSGNTIYF TGTGCCTGGAGGCGGGATCACTCTGGAAACACCATATATTTT
. TRBJ1-1 . TRBV2 CASTQGREAFF TGTGCCAGCACTCAGGGGCGTGAAGCTTTCTTT
. TRBJ1-3 . TRBV19 CASSIGQTNTIYF TGTGCCAGTAGTATCGGACAGACGAACACCATATATTTT
. TRBJ1-2 TRBD1 TRBV6-6 CASSGGDGYTF TGTGCCAGCTCAGGGGGCGATGGCTACACCTTC
. TRBJ2-4 TRBD1 TRBV9 CASSDAQGANIQYF TGTGCCAGCAGCGACGCACAGGGGGCGAACATTCAGTACTTC
. TRBJ1-3 . TRBV18 CASSTSGSTNSGNTIYF TGTGCCAGCTCAACTTCGGGATCCACTAACTCTGGAAACACCATATATTTT
. TRBJ2-7 . TRBV29-1 CSVAVTVELGQYF TGCAGCGTTGCCGTGACAGTAGAGCTAGGGCAGTACTTC
. TRBJ1-3 . TRBV19 CATTPGAFGNTIYF TGTGCCACAACGCCAGGGGCATTTGGAAACACCATATATTTT
few TRBJ1-5 . TRBV16 CASSQSRDSNQPQHF TGTGCCAGCAGCCAATCGCGAGATTCCAATCAGCCCCAGCATTTT
. TRBJ2-2 TRBD1 TRBV10-3 CAISETVTGGTGELFF TGTGCCATCAGTGAGACCGTGACAGGGGGTACCGGGGAGCTGTTTTTT
. TRBJ1-1 . TRBV30 CAWSVLWGRDKAFF TGTGCCTGGAGCGTTCTCTGGGGTCGGGACAAAGCTTTCTTT
once TRBJ1-1 . TRBV9 CASSVGQSYTEAFF TGTGCCAGCAGCGTGGGCCAGAGTTATACCGAAGCTTTCTTT
. TRBJ1-5 . TRBV19 CASSASGRPGGDQPQHF TGTGCCAGTAGTGCCTCGGGACGGCCCGGGGGGGATCAGCCCCAGCATTTT
. TRBJ1-1 . TRBV2 CASSEREATEAFF TGTGCCAGCAGTGAACGGGAGGCCACTGAAGCTTTCTTT
once TRBJ2-5 TRBD1 TRBV6-1 CASSELTGREETQYF TGTGCCAGCAGTGAATTGACAGGGAGAGAAGAGACCCAGTACTTC
. TRBJ2-1 . TRBV7-2 CASSFQGGNEQFF TGTGCCAGCAGCTTTCAGGGTGGCAATGAGCAGTTCTTC
. TRBJ2-1 . TRBV13 CASSPQYDNNEQFF TGTGCCAGCAGCCCCCAATACGACAACAATGAGCAGTTCTTC
. TRBJ2-1 . TRBV12-3/TRBV12-4 CASSPSPNEQFF TGTGCCAGTAGTCCTAGCCCGAATGAGCAGTTCTTC
. TRBJ2-7 TRBD2 TRBV2 CASSILAGPYEQYF TGTGCCAGCAGCATTTTAGCGGGGCCCTACGAGCAGTACTTC
. TRBJ1-6 TRBD1 TRBV6-1 CASSDGTGGSPLHF TGTGCCAGCAGTGACGGGACAGGGGGATCACCCCTCCACTTT
. TRBJ2-5 TRBD2 TRBV19 CASSIQRGETQYF TGTGCCAGTAGTATACAGCGGGGGGAGACCCAGTACTTC
. TRBJ2-1 TRBD1 TRBV7-2 CASSPLRGPNEQFF TGTGCCAGCAGCCCTTTAAGGGGGCCCAATGAGCAGTTCTTC
. TRBJ1-1 . TRBV2 CASSEWGRENTEAFF TGTGCCAGCAGTGAATGGGGCAGGGAGAACACTGAAGCTTTCTTT
. TRBJ1-2 . TRBV7-9 CASSPSLDNYGYTF TGTGCCAGCAGCCCTAGTCTGGATAACTATGGCTACACCTTC
. TRBJ1-3 . TRBV6-1 CASSEHYSGNTIYF TGTGCCAGCAGTGAACACTACTCTGGAAACACCATATATTTT
. TRBJ1-2 . TRBV30 CAWSDSGYTF TGTGCCTGGAGTGATAGTGGCTACACCTTC
. TRBJ1-6 TRBD1 TRBV4-2 CASSPPTGVGSPLHF TGTGCCAGCAGCCCCCCGACAGGGGTGGGATCACCCCTCCACTTT
. TRBJ1-4 . TRBV5-5 CASSLDAASGTNEKLFF TGTGCCAGCAGCTTGGACGCCGCCTCGGGGACTAATGAAAAACTGTTTTTT